One T cell receptor beta chain is described in this entry. The table lists this clonotype with a few counts. Base qualities are missing; no much larger clone stands one base away. The sample is drawn from a study of T cells after yellow fever vaccination (dated by TCRdb to the late 2010s). With regard to the full study: Using CD3, CD45RA, CCR7 and CD95 staining, memory subsets (EM, EMRA, CM and Tscm) were sorted on a BD FACS Aria III. Libraries from fractions with low cell numbers were prepared with the SMART-Seq v4 Ultra Low Input RNA kit. Memory subsets were sorted on days 0, 15 and 45 and at 18 months after primary vaccination, and on days 0, 15 and 45 after the 30-year booster. Bulk TCR alpha and beta repertoires were sequenced longitudinally to track T-cell clones before and after primary and booster YFV17D yellow fever vaccination. Blood was collected at multiple timepoints before and after primary and secondary immunization, and bulk PBMC replicates and cell subsets were isolated. Two healthy male donors made up the cohort, one aged 18 to 30 years and the other aged 30 to 40 years. Points the paper makes about the study in general: Compared with the primary T-cell response, the secondary T-cell response was faster but weaker, reaching its peak on day 5 rather than on day 15. Computational filtering was needed because FACS-sorted repertoires could contain abundant contaminating clonotypes from the bulk population. The study included only a couple of donors, which limits how far the findings can be generalized. On day 0, almost all vaccine-responding clonotypes were found to be below detection in the sorted memory subsets. After the booster, most clones that had expanded after primary vaccination were detected again (approximately 96% of CD4 and more than 85% of CD8), suggesting broad maintenance of memory. A small fraction of clonotypes appeared in both the CD4 and CD8 compartments, likely as a result of convergent recombination.

According to the study, the label for this sample's treatment or condition signals: live attenuated yellow fever vaccine strain. A standard Ficoll-Paque protocol was used to isolate PBMCs from peripheral blood. For sorted memory subsets, RNA extraction was done with the RNeasy Micro Kit. The CDR3 numbers 17 residues from cysteine through phenylalanine. The DNA shown is the 51-base CDR3, in frame from base 1. Instrument on record: Illumina NovaSeq 6000. TCR cDNA was made using 5'RACE template switching, a step that added a universal primer site and unique molecular identifiers. Priming for cDNA synthesis came from both the TCR alpha and TCR beta constant segments. Library amplification used two PCR steps, and the second PCR step added sample barcodes and sequencing adapters. Libraries were sequenced on Illumina HiSeq 2500 (2x100 bp) or NovaSeq (2x150 bp). From the authors' description of their analysis: MIGEC handled demultiplexing of reads and collapsing into UMI consensus sequences, while MiXCR performed V(D)J alignment. Using edgeR on replicate PBMC samples, clonotypes were called vaccine-responding if FDR was below 0.01 and the log2 fold change was above 5 up to day 15. Each bulk clonotype was labeled CD4 or CD8 based on which sequenced repertoire, CD4 or CD8, contained the clonotype at higher abundance. Clonotype frequencies in memory subsets were weighted by FACS-sorted cell numbers to estimate each clone's distribution across memory phenotypes. In TCRdb, the public reads were trimmed at Q25 with fastp and aligned with MiXCR, with productive beta chains retained. All rows with the same CDR3 protein become a single entry with the most common DNA and genes. The V and J calls were not made by the authors but by TCRdb's processing. The sample includes 45,000 to 75,000 distinct CDR3 sequences, with 5.7% observed a single time. Around a third of the sample is taken by the ten largest.

The TCR originated in a man between 18 and 29 years old who received the YFV17D yellow fever vaccine. The chain couples TRBV21-1 to TRBJ2-2; TRBD1, the table's D call, lacks a check against the DNA. TRBV21-1 constitutes a pseudogene. The specimen comprised PBMCs, either bulk or a sorted T-cell subset (CD4+, CD8+, memory, or dextramer-sorted; not recorded which), sampled on the day of the yellow fever booster vaccination. The CDR3 protein sequence reads: CASSPQGDRHNTGELFF. The bases read TGTGCCAGCAGCCCCCAGGGGGACAGGCATAACACCGGGGAGCTGTTTTTT.